This entry lists 30 T cell receptor beta chains sequenced from one sample in a study of blood T cell repertoires in COVID-19. Sequenced by immunoSEQ multiplex PCR; TCRdb stores in-frame clones only, minus some. The repertoire consists of tens of thousands of clones, with 70% to 90% occurring once and the leading ten covering about 20%. The source material was peripheral blood. The receptors shown here come from a woman older than 75 in a cohort sampled during active or convalescent COVID-19.

The rearrangement links TRBV6-5 to TRBJ1-1; the D gene is possibly TRBD1 (6 bases). The CDR3 sequence is 14 residues long. Germline V gives CDR1 MNHEY, CDR2 SVGAGI. V shed 6 bases and J shed 6 bases, with 17 bases lying between them. The CDR3 region has the DNA TGTGCCAGCAGCCCAACAGGGCGGACGTCTGAAGCTTTCTTT. As protein: CASSPTGRTSEAFF.

The CDR3 nucleotides read TGTGCCAGCAGCTTTGACACAGCCAAAAACATTCAGTACTTC. As protein: CASSFDTAKNIQYF. The rearrangement joins TRBV5-4 to TRBJ2-4; D ambiguous. This CDR3 is 14 amino acids long. Germline V CDR1 and CDR2: SGHNT, YYREEE (reference sequence). V lost 2 bases and J 0 bases, leaving 6 bases between the germline ends.

This clone was seen only once. V and J are TRBV5-1 and TRBJ1-5; D remains unclear. The CDR3 totals 15 residues. Germline CDR1 is SGHRS and CDR2 is YFSETQ. Trimming removed 0 bases at V and 3 bases at J, with 10 bases between. Here the CDR3 reads CASSLGSNNNQPQHF. The CDR3 region has the DNA TGCGCCAGCAGCTTGGGTAGCAATAACAATCAGCCCCAGCATTTT.

V usage is TRBV5-1 and J usage is TRBJ2-2, with 7 positions matching TRBD2. Germline CDR1 and CDR2: SGHRS and YFSETQ. Trimming at V came to 4 bases and at J to 3 bases, leaving 9 bases not matched to a gene. The CDR3 totals 16 residues. In DNA form, the CDR3 reads TGCGCCAGCAGCCTCCCCGGCGCGGGAGACACCGGGGAGCTGTTTTTT. This sequence encodes CASSLPGAGDTGELFF. Combining the CDR3 with reference TRBV5-1 and TRBJ2-2 gives the whole variable domain KAGVTQTPRYLIKTRGQQVTLSCSPISGHRSVSWYQQTPGQGLQFLFEYFSETQRNKGNFPGRFSGRQFSNSRSEMNVSTLELGDSALYLCASSLPGAGDTGELFFGEGSRLTVL.

The chain is built from TRBV10-2 and TRBJ1-1; D is uncertain. V dropped 6 bases and J dropped 10 bases, with 12 bases sitting between them. Germline CDR1 reads WSHSY; CDR2 reads SAAADI. The CDR3 is 11 amino acids. CDR3 sequence reads: CASSQSTGAFF. The CDR3 DNA sequence: TGCGCCAGCAGCCAATCTACGGGAGCTTTCTTT.

This chain joins TRBV6-5 and TRBJ1-2; 7 positions agree with TRBD1. The germline CDR1 and CDR2 sequences are MNHEY and SVGAGI. The CDR3 extends over 15 amino acids. J lost 4 bases, V lost 5 bases, and 10 bases had no gene match. This chain's CDR3 is CASSPMTGTGYGYTF. DNA for the CDR3: TGTGCCAGCAGTCCAATGACAGGGACTGGCTATGGCTACACCTTC.

V and J are TRBV7-6 and TRBJ1-5, with 12 positions matching TRBD1. CDR1 is SGHVS and CDR2 is FNYEAQ in the germline V gene. With V trimmed by 4 bases and J by 7 bases, 5 bases remained unmatched. This CDR3 contains 15 residues. CDR3 DNA sequence: TGTGCCAGCAGCTCCGGGACAGGGGGCGGCCAGCCCCAGCATTTT. Its protein product is CASSSGTGGGQPQHF. The whole variable domain, remainder taken from reference TRBV7-6 and TRBJ1-5, is GAGVSQSPRYKVTKRGQDVALRCDPISGHVSLYWYRQALGQGPEFLTYFNYEAQQDKSGLPNDRFSAERPEGSISTLTIQRTEQRDSAMYRCASSSGTGGGQPQHFGDGTRLSIL.

The chain recombines TRBV5-1 with TRBJ2-1; 8 nucleotides agree with TRBD2. The V gene's germline CDR1 is SGHRS and CDR2 YFSETQ. This CDR3 contains 14 residues. The V gene end was trimmed by 6 bases and the J gene end by 6 bases; junction bases not matched to a gene: 8. DNA of the CDR3: TGCGCCAGCATGAATCGGGAGGGGGGCAATGAGCAGTTCTTC. Protein sequence: CASMNREGGNEQFF.

The V and J genes are TRBV28 and TRBJ1-4, with TRBD1 identical over 7 bases. Trimming cost V 3 bases and J 2 bases; bases outside gene matches: 6. The CDR3 contains 16 residues. Per germline, CDR1 MDHEN and CDR2 SYDVKM. The CDR3 loop is CASSLEGAVTNEKLFF. The CDR3 DNA is TGTGCCAGCAGTTTGGAGGGGGCGGTGACTAATGAAAAACTGTTTTTT.

The chain carries TRBV7-9 and TRBJ1-6; 7 bases match TRBD1. Germline lookup yields CDR1 SEHNR and CDR2 FQNEAQ (reference sequence). Germline trimming cut 3 bases from V and 0 bases from J; bases unmatched to any gene: 11. The CDR3 loop spans 19 amino acids. The CDR3 bases are TGTGCCAGCAGCTTTCGGGGACAGTCCGTGAGCTCCTATAATTCACCCCTCCACTTT. Translating gives CASSFRGQSVSSYNSPLHF. Drawing the rest from reference TRBV7-9 and TRBJ1-6, the complete variable domain is DTGVSQNPRHKITKRGQNVTFRCDPISEHNRLYWYRQTLGQGPEFLTYFQNEAQLEKSRLLSDRFSAERPKGSFSTLEIQRTEQGDSAMYLCASSFRGQSVSSYNSPLHFGNGTRLTVT.

The rearrangement uses TRBV30 and TRBJ2-3; TRBD2 matches 8 bases. Germline V CDR1 and CDR2: GTSNPN, SVGIG (reference sequence). This CDR3 comprises 17 residues. V lost 2 bases, J lost 2 bases, and 12 bases stayed unmatched. The DNA of the CDR3 is TGTGCCTGGAGTCGCCCAACCACTAGCGGCTTCACAGATACGCAGTATTTT. It translates to CAWSRPTTSGFTDTQYF.

In this sample, this clone turned up a few times. The chain combines TRBV4-1 with TRBJ2-1, with a weak D call TRBD2 (5 bases). Germline V gene lookup returns CDR1 MGHRA and CDR2 YSYEKL. This CDR3 comprises 17 residues. Trimming stripped 3 bases from V and 6 bases from J, with 21 bases between. For the CDR3, the DNA is TGCGCCAGCAGCCACCCCAGGTTCACTAGGAGCTTCAATGAGCAGTTCTTC. It is translated as CASSHPRFTRSFNEQFF.

This CDR3 reads CASSLWTSGKSGELFF. In DNA, the CDR3 is TGTGCCAGCAGCCTGTGGACTAGCGGGAAGTCCGGGGAGCTGTTTTTT. The chain links TRBV5-6 to TRBJ2-2; TRBD2 aligns across 12 bases. Germline V gene data show CDR1 as SGHDT and CDR2 as YYEEEE. Trimming at V came to 4 bases and at J to 6 bases, leaving 7 bases not matched to a gene. CDR3 length: 16 amino acids.

The rearrangement uses TRBV6-5 and TRBJ2-3; 10 nucleotides align to TRBD2. CDR1 and CDR2 (germline): MNHEY, SVGAGI. Trimming removed 8 bases from V and 4 bases from J; junction bases left unmatched: 3. The length of the CDR3 is 13 residues. The CDR3 DNA is TGTGCCAGCCTAGCGGGAGTCCCAGATACGCAGTATTTT. Its translation is CASLAGVPDTQYF.

By share of the sample, this clone is medium-sized. The chain combines TRBV5-1 with TRBJ2-7; TRBD2 agrees at 9 bases. The CDR3 consists of 14 residues. Germline lookup yields CDR1 SGHRS and CDR2 YFSETQ. After removal of 4 bases from V and 3 bases from J, the junction contained 5 bases not matched to a gene. CDR3 sequence: CASSPQAGGYEQYV. DNA of the CDR3: TGCGCCAGCAGCCCCCAAGCGGGAGGCTACGAGCAGTACGTC.

This rearrangement joins TRBV5-1 to TRBJ1-5; 11 bases match TRBD1. Germline V gene lookup returns CDR1 SGHRS and CDR2 YFSETQ. The length of the CDR3 is 16 residues. J lost 3 bases, V lost 4 bases, and 6 bases had no gene match. Here the CDR3 DNA reads TGCGCCAGCAGCCCCGGGACAGGGGGTATCAATCAGCCCCAGCATTTT. It translates to CASSPGTGGINQPQHF. The full variable domain, rest sourced from reference TRBV5-1 and TRBJ1-5, is KAGVTQTPRYLIKTRGQQVTLSCSPISGHRSVSWYQQTPGQGLQFLFEYFSETQRNKGNFPGRFSGRQFSNSRSEMNVSTLELGDSALYLCASSPGTGGINQPQHFGDGTRLSIL.

The V call is TRBV5-1, the J call TRBJ2-1; D perhaps matches TRBD2 (5 bases). Germline loops: CDR1 SGHRS, CDR2 YFSETQ. The length of the CDR3 is 16 residues. The ends were cut back, 1 base at V and 2 bases at J, with 13 bases in the middle. DNA for the CDR3: TGCGCCAGCAGCTTGTCCACGGGAAACACCTACAATGAGCAGTTCTTC. This encodes CASSLSTGNTYNEQFF. The full variable domain, in which reference TRBV5-1 and TRBJ2-1 provide the parts outside the CDR3, is KAGVTQTPRYLIKTRGQQVTLSCSPISGHRSVSWYQQTPGQGLQFLFEYFSETQRNKGNFPGRFSGRQFSNSRSEMNVSTLELGDSALYLCASSLSTGNTYNEQFFGPGTRLTVL.

On this clone itself: The sample contains more than one DNA sequence encoding this CDR3. The chain joins TRBV25-1 to TRBJ1-4; D is possibly TRBD1 (6 bases). The V and J ends lost 9 bases and 0 bases respectively, with 11 bases between them. Germline CDR1 MGHDK, CDR2 SYGVNS. The CDR3 is 14 amino acids. CDR3 nucleotide sequence: TGTGCCAGTAGCAGGGGAACAACTAATGAAAAACTGTTTTTT. This codes for CASSRGTTNEKLFF.

This chain connects TRBV18 to TRBJ2-1, with 7 bases lining up with TRBD2. This CDR3 spans 16 amino acids. Germline lookup yields CDR1 KGHSH and CDR2 LQKENI. The V gene end was trimmed by 3 bases and the J gene end by 2 bases; junction bases not matched to a gene: 7. The CDR3 region is CASSPPQSGTYNEQFF. CDR3 DNA: TGTGCCAGCTCACCGCCCCAGAGCGGGACCTACAATGAGCAGTTCTTC. Full variable domain (outside the CDR3, taken from reference TRBV18 and TRBJ2-1): NAGVMQNPRHLVRRRGQEARLRCSPMKGHSHVYWYRQLPEEGLKFMVYLQKENIIDESGMPKERFSAEFPKEGPSILRIQQVVRGDSAAYFCASSPPQSGTYNEQFFGPGTRLTVL.

This clone was observed a few times. V usage is TRBV5-6 and J usage is TRBJ2-7; the D gene is possibly TRBD2 (6 bases). CDR1 and CDR2 from the germline V gene are SGHDT and YYEEEE. Trimming cost V 4 bases and J 0 bases, with 17 bases left between them. The CDR3 has 16 residues. The CDR3 nucleotides read TGTGCCAGCAGCCTTGAGAGGGGACTCACCTCCTACGAGCAGTACGTC. Its translation is CASSLERGLTSYEQYV.

The chain joins TRBV28 to TRBJ1-3; D is unclear. This CDR3 has 15 residues. CDR1 is MDHEN and CDR2 is SYDVKM in the germline V gene. V lost 5 bases and J lost 0, with 11 bases in between. The CDR3 reads CASSITALSGNTIYF. The DNA for the CDR3 is TGTGCCAGCAGTATCACAGCCCTCTCTGGAAACACCATATATTTT. Complete variable domain (other parts from reference TRBV28 and TRBJ1-3): DVKVTQSSRYLVKRTGEKVFLECVQDMDHENMFWYRQDPGLGLRLIYFSYDVKMKEKGDIPEGYSVSREKKERFSLILESASTNQTSMYLCASSITALSGNTIYFGEGSWLTVV.

The V gene is TRBV7-2, the J gene TRBJ2-1; TRBD2 agrees at 15 bases. J lost 4 bases, V lost 6 bases, and 7 bases had no gene match. Germline V gene lookup returns CDR1 SGHTA and CDR2 FQGNSA. The CDR3 runs to 17 residues. Here the CDR3 reads CASRSGTSGRTYNEQFF. The CDR3 DNA reads as TGTGCCAGCAGATCCGGGACTAGCGGGAGGACGTACAATGAGCAGTTCTTC.

V is TRBV3-1 (or the pseudogene TRBV3-2) and J is TRBJ1-1, with TRBD1 as a possible D gene (6 bases). Trimming removed 2 bases at V and 1 base at J, with 8 bases between. The germline V gene encodes CDR1 LGHDT and CDR2 YNNKEL (reference sequence). The length of the CDR3 is 14 residues. The CDR3, as DNA: TGTGCCAGCAGCCAACAGACAGGGAACACTGAAGCTTTCTTT. Translated, it gives CASSQQTGNTEAFF.

This chain uses TRBV30 with TRBJ2-7; D is perhaps TRBD1 (6 bases). This CDR3 spans 13 amino acids. V was pared by 2 bases and J by 4 bases, with 12 bases between. CDR1 is GTSNPN and CDR2 is SVGIG in the germline V gene (reference sequence). As DNA, the CDR3 is TGTGCCTGGAGTTCAGGGGTTGATTACGAGCAGTACGTC. Translating it yields CAWSSGVDYEQYV.

The V and J genes are TRBV7-9 and TRBJ2-6; D not resolved. The CDR3 totals 13 residues. Germline lookup yields CDR1 SEHNR and CDR2 FQNEAQ (reference sequence). The V end was cut by 8 bases, the J end by 0 bases, with 5 bases between. CDR3 residues: CASLYSGANVLTF. CDR3 nucleotide sequence: TGTGCCAGCCTATACTCTGGGGCCAACGTCCTGACTTTC.

The chain employs TRBV7-3 and TRBJ2-1, with 7 positions matching TRBD1. The CDR3 contains 14 residues. Germline V CDR1 and CDR2: SGHTA, FQGTGA. V lost 5 bases to trimming and J lost 5 bases; unmatched junction nucleotides: 6. The CDR3 is CASSPGTANNEQFF. The CDR3 bases are TGTGCCAGCAGCCCTGGGACAGCGAACAATGAGCAGTTCTTC.

J is TRBJ1-5 and V is TRBV7-6, with D perhaps matching TRBD1 (6 bases). The CDR3 contains 16 residues. CDR1 is SGHVS, CDR2 FNYEAQ, per germline. The V gene lost 1 base and the J gene lost 6 bases, with 16 bases spanning the gap. The CDR3 sequence: CASSLGGLGASQPQHF. The CDR3 DNA reads TGTGCCAGCAGCTTAGGAGGGTTGGGGGCGTCTCAGCCCCAGCATTTT.

The V gene is TRBV28, the J gene TRBJ1-4; TRBD1 matches at 8 bases. Germline loops: CDR1 MDHEN, CDR2 SYDVKM. This CDR3 is 14 amino acids long. After removal of 10 bases from V and 8 bases from J, the junction contained 12 bases not matched to a gene. CDR3 coding DNA: TGTGCCACCACCCAGGGACAGGTTTGGGAAAAACTGTTTTTT. It codes for CATTQGQVWEKLFF.

This chain joins TRBV2 and TRBJ2-3, with D possibly being TRBD2 (5 bases). From germline, CDR1 is SNHLY and CDR2 FYNNEI. V lost 6 bases and J lost 3, with 10 bases in between. The CDR3 length is 13 residues. CDR3 protein: CASREGRTDTQYF. Written as DNA, the CDR3 is TGTGCCAGCAGAGAGGGCCGGACAGATACGCAGTATTTT.

The rearrangement uses TRBV6-6 and TRBJ2-5, with TRBD1 as a possible D gene (5 bases). CDR1 is MNHNY and CDR2 is SVGAGI in the germline V gene (reference sequence). CDR3 size: 17 residues. Between the trimmed V and J ends, which lost 5 bases and 6 bases, there was a span of 25 bases. The DNA for the CDR3 is TGTGCCAGCAGTCAGACCCGGACGTCAGGGATGTACCAGACCCAGTACTTC. Amino acids: CASSQTRTSGMYQTQYF.